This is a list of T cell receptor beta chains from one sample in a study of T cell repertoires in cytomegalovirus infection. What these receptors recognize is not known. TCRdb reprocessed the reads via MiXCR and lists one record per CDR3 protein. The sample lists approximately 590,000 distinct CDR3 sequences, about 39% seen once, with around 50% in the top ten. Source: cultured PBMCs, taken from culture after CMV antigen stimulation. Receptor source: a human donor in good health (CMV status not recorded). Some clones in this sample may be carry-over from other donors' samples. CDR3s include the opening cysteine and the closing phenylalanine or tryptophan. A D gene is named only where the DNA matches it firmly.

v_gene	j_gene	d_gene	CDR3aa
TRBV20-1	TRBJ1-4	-	CSARQGTNEKLFF
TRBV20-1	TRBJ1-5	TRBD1	CSATRQGGLVGSNQPQHF
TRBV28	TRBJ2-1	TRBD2	CASRVAGGGAYNEQFF
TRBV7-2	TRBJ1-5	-	CASSRGTGNQPQHF
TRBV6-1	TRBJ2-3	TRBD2	CASSEGLAGGPTDTQYF
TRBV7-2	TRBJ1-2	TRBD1	CASSLAPDRGQGYTF
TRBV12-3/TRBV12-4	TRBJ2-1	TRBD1	CASGTGSNEQFF
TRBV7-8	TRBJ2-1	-	CASSYSRTFRNEQFF
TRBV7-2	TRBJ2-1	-	CASSLGERETGTRNEQFF
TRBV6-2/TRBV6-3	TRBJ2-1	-	CASRSRPYNEQFF
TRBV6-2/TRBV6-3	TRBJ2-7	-	CASSSGFTYEQYF
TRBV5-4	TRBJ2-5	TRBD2	CASSSLPGLAVWETQYF
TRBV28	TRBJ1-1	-	CASSFGGTVNTEAFF
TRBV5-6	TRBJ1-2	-	CASSLGLGDYGYTF
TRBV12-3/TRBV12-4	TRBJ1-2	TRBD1	CASSLSDRLNYGYTF
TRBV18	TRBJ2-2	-	CASSPVPDNTGELFF
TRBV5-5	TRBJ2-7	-	CASSLAPPEQYF
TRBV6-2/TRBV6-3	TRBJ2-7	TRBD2	CASKLAGRHEQYF
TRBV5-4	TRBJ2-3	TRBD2	CASSRWTSGRTDTQYF
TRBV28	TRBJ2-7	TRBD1	CASSKRTGIDEQYF
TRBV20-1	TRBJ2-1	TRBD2	CSARGPSGGNEQFF
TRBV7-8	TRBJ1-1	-	CASSFMGVAGTEAFF
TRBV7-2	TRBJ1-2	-	CASSPRSGYGYTF
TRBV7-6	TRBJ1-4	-	CASSDRRDEKLFF
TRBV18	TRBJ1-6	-	CASSPGDNSPLHF
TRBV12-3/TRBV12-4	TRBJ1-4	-	CASTEFNEKLFF
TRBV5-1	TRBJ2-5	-	CASFKGPASQETQYF
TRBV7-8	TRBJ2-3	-	CASNTDDTDTQYF
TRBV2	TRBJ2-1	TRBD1	CASSVGQTNNEQFF
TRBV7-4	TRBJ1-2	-	CASSLNLLGGYTF
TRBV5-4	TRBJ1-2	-	CASSLAHLDGYTF
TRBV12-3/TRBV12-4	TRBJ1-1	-	CASSFGGGEGTEAFF
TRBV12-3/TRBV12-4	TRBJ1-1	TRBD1	CASTQSQGRGTEAFF
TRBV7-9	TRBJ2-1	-	CASSSRDKYNEQFF